Given below is one TCR beta chain in context. Its antigen is still unknown. This specimen belongs to a study of siplizumab effects on memory and regulatory T cells. Study-level results: Siplizumab cultures yielded proliferating Tregs whose suppressive function was not confirmed. The study found naive T cells seemingly more diverse than memory cells and seemingly major alloresponse contributors. Under siplizumab, an average around 66% of mappable alloreactive CD4+ clones were Treg-derived, compared with 25% to 30% in controls. Memory cells that were CD4+ and unstimulated gave rise to alloreactive sequences, which siplizumab significantly reduced.

The assay was immunoSEQ multiplex PCR, and TCRdb's table has in-frame clones only and misses some. The table has about 70,000 clones, about 90% seen once. This clonotype originated in a human donor in good health. The sequenced material came from Tregs sorted from blood.

In DNA form, the CDR3 reads TGTGCCAGCAGTGAGGACAAGCTATTCCATTCACCCCTCCACTTT. It encodes CASSEDKLFHSPLHF. The J gene is TRBJ1-6, the V gene TRBV25-1; D is perhaps TRBD1 (5 bases). CDR1 and CDR2 from the germline V gene are MGHDK and SYGVNS. Deletions cut 3 bases from V and 8 bases from J, with 14 bases between. The length of the CDR3 is 15 residues. Looking up the rest from reference TRBV25-1 and TRBJ1-6 gives the full variable domain: EADIYQTPRYLVIGTGKKITLECSQTMGHDKMYWYQQDPGMELHLIHYSYGVNSTEKGDLSSESTVSRIRTEHFPLTLESARPSHTSQYLCASSEDKLFHSPLHFGNGTRLTVT.